The 20 T cell receptor beta chains below come from one sample, sequenced in a study of cytomegalovirus exposure and HLA in healthy donors. The PCR used 60 Vbeta and 13 Jbeta primers. Sequencing used immunoSEQ multiplex PCR; TCRdb keeps in-frame clones, though not all of them. The sample includes fewer than 250,000 clones, about three quarters of them seen just once. Sequenced input: PBMCs. These receptors all stem from a middle-aged woman in good health and CMV-seronegative.

The chain combines TRBV6-5 with TRBJ2-7; 10 bases line up with TRBD1. The CDR3 has 14 residues. With V trimmed by 8 bases and J by 7 bases, 11 bases remained unmatched. The germline gives CDR1 MNHEY, CDR2 SVGAGI. CDR3 sequence reads: CASAGGQGMEEQYF. The CDR3 DNA reads as TGTGCCAGCGCCGGGGGACAGGGGATGGAGGAGCAGTACTTC.

This clone was recorded a few times. J is TRBJ1-1 and V is TRBV30; D gene uncertain. The V gene's germline CDR1 is GTSNPN and CDR2 SVGIG (reference sequence). The CDR3 extends over 15 amino acids. Trimming stripped 1 base from V and 1 base from J, with 13 bases between. The CDR3 coding sequence is TGTGCCTGGAGTGATCCCCACTCAGGGAACACTGAAGCTTTCTTT. This codes for CAWSDPHSGNTEAFF.

The V and J genes are TRBV23-1 and TRBJ2-7, with D possibly being TRBD1 (6 bases). TRBV23-1 is annotated as an ORF whose role is uncertain. V was clipped by 0 bases and J by 4 bases, with 10 bases between them. The CDR3 is 14 amino acids. Here the CDR3 reads CASSQSDRIYEQYV. The CDR3 coding sequence is TGCGCCAGCAGTCAATCTGACAGGATATACGAGCAGTACGTC.

The rearrangement uses TRBV9 and TRBJ2-2; TRBD2 aligns across 8 bases. V shed 0 bases and J 8 bases; nucleotides not matched to a gene: 6. Germline CDR1 and CDR2: SGDLS and YYNGEE. The CDR3 contains 15 residues. CDR3: CASSVGGAGEGELFF. DNA for the CDR3: TGTGCCAGCAGCGTAGGAGGAGCGGGAGAAGGGGAGCTGTTTTTT. The full variable domain, its missing parts supplied by reference TRBV9 and TRBJ2-2, is DSGVTQTPKHLITATGQRVTLRCSPRSGDLSVYWYQQSLDQGLQFLIQYYNGEERAKGNILERFSAQQFPDLHSELNLSSLELGDSALYFCASSVGGAGEGELFFGEGSRLTVL.

This chain joins TRBV27 and TRBJ2-3; 14 positions match TRBD2. In germline, CDR1 is MNHEY, CDR2 SMNVEV (reference sequence). This CDR3 comprises 16 residues. V gave up 8 bases and J gave up 3 bases; unmatched junction bases: 7. CDR3 loop: CASRLAGGVSTDTQYF. In nucleotides, the CDR3 is TGTGCCAGCCGACTAGCGGGAGGGGTTAGTACAGATACGCAGTATTTT.

This clone was detected only once. The chain combines TRBV7-9 with TRBJ1-2; 7 positions agree with TRBD1. The J segment lost 3 bases and the V segment lost 1 base, leaving 2 bases of the junction unmatched. The germline CDR1 and CDR2 sequences are SEHNR and FQNEAQ (reference sequence). CDR3 length: 14 amino acids. The CDR3 spells CASSLETGDYGYTF. The CDR3 nucleotides are TGTGCCAGCAGCTTAGAAACAGGGGACTATGGCTACACCTTC.

The chain joins TRBV5-8 to TRBJ2-3, with 7 bases fitting TRBD1. The CDR3 totals 16 residues. Germline values: CDR1 SGHTS, CDR2 YDEGEE. V was clipped by 4 bases and J by 0 bases; unmatched bases: 8. The CDR3, as DNA: TGTGCCAGCAGCCTAAGACAGGGTGGCAGCACAGATACGCAGTATTTT. This encodes CASSLRQGGSTDTQYF.

This sequence joins TRBV7-2 and TRBJ2-7; 8 bases agree with TRBD1. The CDR3 is 15 amino acids. CDR1 is SGHTA, CDR2 FQGNSA, per germline. V lost 5 bases, J lost 3 bases, and 9 bases stayed unmatched. In nucleotides, the CDR3 is TGTGCCAGCAGCGTTACAGGGGGATCGGTCTACGAGCAGTACTTC. Encoded protein: CASSVTGGSVYEQYF.

V and J are TRBV19 and TRBJ1-1, with D hard to call. The CDR3 has 12 amino acids. V lost 5 bases to trimming and J lost 3 bases, with 7 bases between them. Germline CDR1 reads LNHDA; CDR2 reads SQIVND (reference sequence). In DNA form, the CDR3 reads TGTGCCAGTAGTGGGCAGGACACTGAAGCTTTCTTT. This sequence encodes CASSGQDTEAFF. Using reference TRBV19 and TRBJ1-1 for the parts outside the CDR3, the full variable domain is DGGITQSPKYLFRKEGQNVTLSCEQNLNHDAMYWYRQDPGQGLRLIYYSQIVNDFQKGDIAEGYSVSREKKESFPLTVTSAQKNPTAFYLCASSGQDTEAFFGQGTRLTVV.

The rearrangement uses TRBV7-2 and TRBJ1-2; possible D gene TRBD1, 6 bases. Trimming cost V 5 bases and J 4 bases, with 23 bases left between them. The V gene's germline CDR1 is SGHTA and CDR2 FQGNSA. CDR3 size: 17 residues. The CDR3 DNA sequence: TGTGCCAGCAGCCCATCCCTCCGGGACACCCAAGGCTATGGCTACACCTTC. Translated, it gives CASSPSLRDTQGYGYTF.

This rearrangement joins TRBV30 to TRBJ1-5; D unresolved. The length of the CDR3 is 12 residues. Per germline, CDR1 GTSNPN and CDR2 SVGIG (reference sequence). V lost 4 bases, J lost 2 bases, and 6 bases lay in between. The CDR3 here is CAWTQGNQPQHF. The CDR3 DNA is TGTGCCTGGACTCAGGGCAATCAGCCCCAGCATTTT.

This chain joins TRBV7-3 and TRBJ2-3; 10 bases align to TRBD2. The CDR3 contains 15 residues. Germline V gene data show CDR1 as SGHTA and CDR2 as FQGTGA. V was clipped by 4 bases and J by 5 bases; unmatched bases: 6. DNA for the CDR3: TGTGCCAGCAGCTCCCAGCGGGAGGGCCTAGATACGCAGTATTTT. Translated, it gives CASSSQREGLDTQYF.

This sequence joins TRBV5-1 and TRBJ2-1; 8 nucleotides agree with TRBD2. V gave up 7 bases and J gave up 8 bases; unmatched junction bases: 11. This CDR3 is 14 amino acids long. Germline CDR1 SGHRS, CDR2 YFSETQ. The CDR3 loop reads CASAYQAGVYEQFF. Written as DNA, the CDR3 is TGCGCCAGCGCATATCAAGCGGGAGTCTATGAGCAGTTCTTC.

CDR3 coding DNA: TGTGCCTGGAGTGAACAACAGGGCTATGGCTACACCTTC. Protein: CAWSEQQGYGYTF. The chain employs TRBV30 and TRBJ1-2, with D possibly TRBD1 on 6 matching bases. Germline assignment: CDR1 GTSNPN and CDR2 SVGIG (reference sequence). CDR3 length: 13 residues. Trimming took 1 base from V and 4 from J, leaving 10 bases between them. Drawing the rest from reference TRBV30 and TRBJ1-2, the complete variable domain is SQTIHQWPATLVQPVGSPLSLECTVEGTSNPNLYWYRQAAGRGLQLLFYSVGIGQISSEVPQNLSASRPQDRQFILSSKKLLLSDSGFYLCAWSEQQGYGYTFGSGTRLTVV.

The chain has TRBV10-3 and TRBJ1-2, with D tentatively TRBD1 (5 bases). The length of the CDR3 is 14 residues. Germline CDR1 reads ENHRY; CDR2 reads SYGVKD. Between the trimmed V and J ends, which lost 3 bases and 9 bases, there was a span of 17 bases. CDR3 sequence reads: CAISDHQGVTSYTF. The CDR3 DNA reads TGTGCCATCAGTGACCACCAAGGGGTTACGAGCTACACCTTC.

V usage is TRBV7-9 and J usage is TRBJ1-4; D is ambiguous. The CDR3 has 15 residues. Germline-derived CDR1 and CDR2 are SEHNR and FQNEAQ (reference sequence). Trimming removed 0 bases at V and 5 bases at J, with 10 bases between. The CDR3 region is CASSLASPSNEKLFF. CDR3 in DNA: TGTGCCAGCAGCTTAGCGAGCCCTTCCAATGAAAAACTGTTTTTT.

The gene calls are TRBV6-5 and TRBJ2-1; TRBD2 agrees at 10 bases. Unmatched junction bases numbered 3, after V lost 2 bases and J lost 2 bases. The germline V gene has CDR1 MNHEY and CDR2 SVGAGI. The CDR3 has 16 amino acids. CDR3 sequence (DNA): TGTGCCAGCAGTTACGCTACTAGCGGGGCCTACAATGAGCAGTTCTTC. Its protein product is CASSYATSGAYNEQFF.

The CDR3 nucleotides are TGTGCCAGCAGTGAACGGGGGGTGGGCTCCTACAATGAGCAGTTCTTC. Residues: CASSERGVGSYNEQFF. The chain is built from TRBV6-1 and TRBJ2-1; 7 bases agree with TRBD2. Germline V CDR1 and CDR2: MNHNS, SASEGT. Trimming cost V 2 bases and J 0 bases; bases outside gene matches: 4. The CDR3 loop spans 16 amino acids.

The genes are TRBV5-1 and TRBJ2-1; D might be TRBD2 (5 bases). There are 15 residues in the CDR3. CDR1 and CDR2 from the germline V gene are SGHRS and YFSETQ. V was shortened by 0 bases and J by 8 bases, with 15 bases between the two germline ends. The CDR3 DNA reads TGCGCCAGCAGCTTGGGCGGAGGTGGGTTCGATGAGCAGTTCTTC. Amino acid sequence: CASSLGGGGFDEQFF.

This clone was observed a handful of times. The chain joins TRBV27 to TRBJ2-7; TRBD1 matches 7 bases. Germline V CDR1 and CDR2: MNHEY, SMNVEV (reference sequence). V shed 6 bases, J shed 2 bases, and the junction held 10 bases outside the gene matches. The length of the CDR3 is 15 residues. As DNA, the CDR3 is TGTGCCAGCAGCCGCCGACAGGGCACCACCTACGAGCAGTACGTC. It encodes CASSRRQGTTYEQYV.